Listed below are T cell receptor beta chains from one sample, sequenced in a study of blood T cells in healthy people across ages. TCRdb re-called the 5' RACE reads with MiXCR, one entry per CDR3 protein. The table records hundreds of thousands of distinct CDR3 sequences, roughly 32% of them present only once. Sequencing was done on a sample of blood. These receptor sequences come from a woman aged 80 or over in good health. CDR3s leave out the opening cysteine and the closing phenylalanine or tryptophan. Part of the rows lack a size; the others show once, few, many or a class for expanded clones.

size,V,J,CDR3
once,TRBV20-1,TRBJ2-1,SARDYGGSTYNEQF
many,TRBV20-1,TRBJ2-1,SAAPGLAARAQF
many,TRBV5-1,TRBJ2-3,ASSLAQGVADTQY
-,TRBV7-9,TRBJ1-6,ASSRDRGPRSYNSPLH
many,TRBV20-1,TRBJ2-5,SATHRKETQY
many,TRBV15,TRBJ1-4,ATSRGGGDPTNEKLF
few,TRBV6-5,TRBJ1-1,ASSYSTVSEAF
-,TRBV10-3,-,AISPSVQAEQY
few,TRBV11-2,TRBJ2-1,ASSTQRGPYNEQF
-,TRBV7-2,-,ASSLTWDSETQY
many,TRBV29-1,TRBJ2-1,SVREALEREQF
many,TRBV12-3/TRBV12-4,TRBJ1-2,ASSFDGIDYGYT
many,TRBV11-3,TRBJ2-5,ASSLSSIQETQY